At least ten counts were recorded for the clone carrying this T cell receptor beta chain. Its antigen is not known. In TCRdb, the PCR reads were re-called with MiXCR into one record per CDR3 protein. This table has roughly 15,000 distinct CDR3 sequences, 60% appearing once. The sample is drawn from a study of esophageal squamous cell carcinoma under preoperative chemotherapy. Background on the study: Both tumor-infiltrating lymphocytes and peripheral blood T cells had their TCR repertoires profiled. Whole-study results and caveats: After treatment, tumor-infiltrating lymphocytes apparently came partly from blood T cells. Clonal contraction, more than amplification, hit abundant clones after paclitaxel-nedaplatin. Chemotherapy was followed by significantly higher TCR diversity in peripheral T cells only, not tumor-infiltrating lymphocytes.

CDR1 is MRHNA and CDR2 is SNTAGT in the germline V gene. CDR3 size: 15 residues. The junction had 4 bases not matched to a gene; V was cut back by 5 bases and J by 1 base. Time point denoted: before preoperative PTX-NDP chemotherapy. The chain employs TRBV6-4 and TRBJ2-3, with 9 bases identical to TRBD2. The sequence was obtained from a human donor with esophageal squamous cell carcinoma. The donor label of this sample is uncertain. Collection of the sample occurred from a patient given preoperative chemotherapy. The CDR3 DNA reads TGTGCCAGCAGTATAGCGGGAGATGGCACAGATACGCAGTATTTT. Its translation: CASSIAGDGTDTQYF.